Listed here is a single T cell receptor (beta chain). Which antigen it targets is not known. Base qualities were left out, and no much larger clone turns up one base away. The immunoSEQ Assay, a bias-controlled multiplex PCR, was used to amplify TCRbeta CDR3 regions from genomic DNA. Regarding the original processing steps: Within the assay, amplification of reference gene primers was used to estimate how many nucleated cells each sample contained. To quantify the absolute abundance of each unique TCRbeta CDR3 rearrangement, sequence reads were collapsed and filtered. For each sample, productive Simpson clonality was calculated by taking the square root of Simpson's diversity index across productive rearrangements. Entries here come from immuneACCESS through TCRdb and include only in-frame sequences with V and J called. Some clones fail to appear in such tables; in the studies checked, an unresolved V gene covers under half of the shortfall, and the cause of the remainder is unknown. From that table come the V and J calls and clone size; the DNA was used to work out D and trimming. The table for this sample lists 180,000 or so clones; 86% of them were counted only once. 0.99% of the sample goes to the ten largest clones.

This entry comes from a study of blood T cell repertoires in COVID-19 (dated by TCRdb to the early 2020s). Context from the whole study: Samples from collaborators originated in the United States, Italy and Spain and spanned both the acute and convalescent phases of COVID-19. Samples came from the ongoing ImmuneRACE study (first 160 participants) plus 1,254 subjects from 6 global collaborators. A de-identified subject ID, COVID-19 status, age in years and sex were almost always included in the sample metadata. The material from the prospective study consisted of cDNA or gDNA derived from T cells, B-cell-depleted T cells, or PBMCs. Where HLA class I and class II types were available, the types were taken from metadata supplied by the sample provider, not from assay-based typing. The repertoires were made available in a free public database intended to serve as a resource for research on the immune response to SARS-CoV-2. The dataset comprised deeply sampled blood TCRbeta repertoires from subjects exposed to, actively infected with, or recovered from COVID-19.

The collaborating institutions used their own protocols to collect whole blood in K2EDTA tubes. For TCRbeta analysis, collaborators shipped samples as frozen whole blood, isolated PBMCs, or DNA extracted from either of those sample types. Study-wide findings and limitations: Clinical and demographic metadata were provided uncurated, with the amount varying by source and participant.

Sequenced material: peripheral blood. This receptor was identified in a young man with acute or convalescent COVID-19.

The CDR3 has the sequence CASSPTAGGYYEQYF. The nucleotides read TGTGCCAGCAGCCCAACAGCGGGGGGATACTACGAGCAGTACTTC. The V and J genes are TRBV7-6 and TRBJ2-7, and TRBD2 aligns with 9 junction nucleotides. Taken from cysteine to phenylalanine, the CDR3 has 15 residues. Kept here is only the CDR3 DNA, which spans 45 bases and is read in frame from base 1. CDR1 and CDR2 (SGHVS, FNYEAQ) derive from the germline V gene. Here V drops 5 bases and J drops 3 bases, and the junction holds 8 bases not matched to any gene.